This T cell receptor (beta chain) was identified in a study of prognosis after radiotherapy for stage I lung cancer. Findings of the study overall: Stereotactic body radiation therapy was followed by a fall in unique TCR clone counts, with a median of approximately 10,000 versus 7,000. Some patients went on to develop distant metastases. Their Shannon entropy after stereotactic body radiation therapy was lower, and its change from baseline was also lower.

V lost 7 bases and J lost 6; bases outside the gene matches: 11. This CDR3 contains 15 residues. Germline assignment: CDR1 SEHNR and CDR2 FQNEAQ (reference sequence). This clonotype was counted at least ten times. Its specificity is not known. The study amplified the TCR beta CDR3 region from genomic DNA. This amplification was carried out by two rounds of multiplex PCR. Gene-specific TRBV and TRBJ primers were used in PCR round one. TCRdb fed the multiplex PCR reads into MiXCR, producing one record per CDR3 protein. The sample has under 20,000 distinct CDR3 sequences; 44% are singletons. This chain uses TRBV7-9 with TRBJ2-1, with TRBD1 matching over 8 bases. The TCR sequence derives from a donor at least 50 years old with non-small cell lung cancer. The starting material was PBMCs, obtained before or after stereotactic body radiation therapy (not recorded which). The CDR3 bases are TGTGCCAGCATCCCCGGTGGGACAGGACCCAATGAGCAGTTCTTC. Encoded protein: CASIPGGTGPNEQFF.